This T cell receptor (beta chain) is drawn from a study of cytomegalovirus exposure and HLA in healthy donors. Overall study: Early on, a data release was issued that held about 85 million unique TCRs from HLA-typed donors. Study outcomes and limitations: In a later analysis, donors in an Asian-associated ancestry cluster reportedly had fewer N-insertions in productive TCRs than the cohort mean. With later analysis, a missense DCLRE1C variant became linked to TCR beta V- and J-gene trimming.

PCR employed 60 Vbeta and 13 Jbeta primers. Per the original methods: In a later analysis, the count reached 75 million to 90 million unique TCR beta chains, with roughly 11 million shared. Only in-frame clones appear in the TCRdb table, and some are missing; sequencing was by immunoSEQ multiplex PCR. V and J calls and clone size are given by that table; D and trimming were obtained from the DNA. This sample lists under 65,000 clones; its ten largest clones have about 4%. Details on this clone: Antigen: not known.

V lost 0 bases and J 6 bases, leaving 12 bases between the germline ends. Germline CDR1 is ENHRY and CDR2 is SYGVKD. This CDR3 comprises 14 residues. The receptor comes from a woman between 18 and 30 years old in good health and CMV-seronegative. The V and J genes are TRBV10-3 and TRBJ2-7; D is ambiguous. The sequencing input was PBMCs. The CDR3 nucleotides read TGTGCCATCAGTGAGTCGGGCCTTACGATCGAGCAGTACTTC. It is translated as CAISESGLTIEQYF.